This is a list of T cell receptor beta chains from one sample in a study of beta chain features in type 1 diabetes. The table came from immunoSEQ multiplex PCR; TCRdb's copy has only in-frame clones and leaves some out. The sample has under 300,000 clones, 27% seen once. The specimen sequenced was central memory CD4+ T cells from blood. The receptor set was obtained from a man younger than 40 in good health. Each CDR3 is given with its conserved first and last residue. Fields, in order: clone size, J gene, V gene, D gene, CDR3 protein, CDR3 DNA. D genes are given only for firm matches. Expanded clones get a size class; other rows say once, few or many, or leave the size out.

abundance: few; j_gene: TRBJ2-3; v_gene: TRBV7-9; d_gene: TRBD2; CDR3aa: CASSFSGLGPAQYF; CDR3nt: TGTGCCAGCAGCTTTAGCGGACTAGGTCCTGCGCAGTATTTT
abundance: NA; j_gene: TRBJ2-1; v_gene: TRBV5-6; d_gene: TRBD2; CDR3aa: CASSLVWAGDEQFF; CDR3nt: TGTGCCAGCAGCCTGGTCTGGGCGGGAGATGAGCAGTTCTTC
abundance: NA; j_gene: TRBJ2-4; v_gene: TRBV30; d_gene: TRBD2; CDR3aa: CACRGTSGLESYF; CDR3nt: TGTGCCTGCCGGGGAACTAGCGGTTTGGAGTCCTACTTC
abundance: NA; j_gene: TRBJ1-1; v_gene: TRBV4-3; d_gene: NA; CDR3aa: CASSQDGGTGAFF; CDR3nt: TGCGCCAGCAGCCAAGACGGTGGAACCGGAGCTTTCTTT
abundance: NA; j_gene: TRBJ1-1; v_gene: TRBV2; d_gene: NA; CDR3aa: CASEGQMNTEAFF; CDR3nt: TGTGCCAGCGAAGGACAGATGAACACTGAAGCTTTCTTT
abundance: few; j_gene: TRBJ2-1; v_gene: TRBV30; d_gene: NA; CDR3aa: CAWSSLAREQFF; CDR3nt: TGTGCCTGGAGCTCACTAGCACGTGAGCAGTTCTTC
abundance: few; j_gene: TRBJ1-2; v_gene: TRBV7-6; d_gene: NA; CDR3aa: CASSLAGGDNYGYTF; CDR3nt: TGTGCCAGCAGCTTAGCGGGGGGAGACAACTATGGCTACACCTTC
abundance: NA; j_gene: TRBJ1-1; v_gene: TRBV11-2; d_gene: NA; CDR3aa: CASSLEGDRSFEAFF; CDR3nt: TGTGCCAGCAGCCTAGAGGGGGACCGCTCTTTTGAAGCTTTCTTT
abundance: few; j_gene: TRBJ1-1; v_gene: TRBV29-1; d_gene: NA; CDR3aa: CSVARSDTEAFF; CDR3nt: TGCAGCGTTGCTCGGAGCGACACTGAAGCTTTCTTT
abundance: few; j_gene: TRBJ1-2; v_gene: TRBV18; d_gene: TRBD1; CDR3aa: CASLPGQGVSGYTF; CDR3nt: TGTGCCAGCCTTCCGGGACAGGGTGTATCTGGCTACACCTTC
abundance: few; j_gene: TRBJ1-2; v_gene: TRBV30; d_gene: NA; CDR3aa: CAWRPANYGYTF; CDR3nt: TGTGCCTGGAGACCAGCTAACTATGGCTACACCTTC
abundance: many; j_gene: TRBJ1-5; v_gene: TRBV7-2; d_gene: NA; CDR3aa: CASSFKGVDNQPQHF; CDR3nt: TGTGCCAGCAGCTTCAAGGGGGTGGACAATCAGCCCCAGCATTTT
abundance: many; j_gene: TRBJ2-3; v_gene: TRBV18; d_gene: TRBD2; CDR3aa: CASSPTSGRTTDTQYF; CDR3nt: TGTGCCAGCTCACCGACTAGCGGGAGAACCACAGATACGCAGTATTTT
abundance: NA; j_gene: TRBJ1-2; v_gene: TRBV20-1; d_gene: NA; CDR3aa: CSAGRDGGYTF; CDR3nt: TGCAGTGCGGGACGGGACGGTGGCTACACCTTC
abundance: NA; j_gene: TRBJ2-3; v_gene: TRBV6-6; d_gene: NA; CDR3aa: CASSTRGDTQYF; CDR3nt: TGTGCCAGCAGTACGAGGGGAGATACGCAGTATTTT
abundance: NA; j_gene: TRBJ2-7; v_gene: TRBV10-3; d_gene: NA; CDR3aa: CASSPRGEQYF; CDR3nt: TGTGCCAGCAGTCCCAGGGGCGAGCAGTACTTC
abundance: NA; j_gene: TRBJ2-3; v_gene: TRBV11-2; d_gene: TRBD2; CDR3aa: CASSRGLVTDTQYF; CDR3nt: TGTGCCAGCAGCCGCGGACTAGTCACAGATACGCAGTATTTT
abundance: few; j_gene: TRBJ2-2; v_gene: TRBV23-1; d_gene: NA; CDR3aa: CASSVGHSSNTGELFF; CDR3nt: TGCGCCAGCAGCGTTGGGCACAGTTCGAACACCGGGGAGCTGTTTTTT
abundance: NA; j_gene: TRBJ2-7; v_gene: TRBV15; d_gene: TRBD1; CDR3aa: CATSRAAGTGYEQYF; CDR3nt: TGTGCCACCAGCAGAGCCGCCGGGACAGGATACGAGCAGTACTTC
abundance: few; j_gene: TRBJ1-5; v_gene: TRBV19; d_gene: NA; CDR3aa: CASSPNGNQPQHF; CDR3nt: TGTGCCAGTAGCCCCAATGGCAATCAGCCCCAGCATTTT
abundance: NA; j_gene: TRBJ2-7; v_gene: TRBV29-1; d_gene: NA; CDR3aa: CSVGLDSHEQYF; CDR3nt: TGCAGCGTTGGTTTAGATTCCCACGAGCAGTACTTC
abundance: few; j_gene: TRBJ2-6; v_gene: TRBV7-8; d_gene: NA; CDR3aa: CASSPRGISGANVLTF; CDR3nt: TGTGCCAGCAGCCCCAGAGGGATCTCTGGGGCCAACGTCCTGACTTTC
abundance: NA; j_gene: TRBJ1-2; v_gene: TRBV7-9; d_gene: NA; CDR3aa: CASSSGVGSYGYTF; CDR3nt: TGTGCCAGCAGCTCCGGCGTGGGTTCCTATGGCTACACCTTC
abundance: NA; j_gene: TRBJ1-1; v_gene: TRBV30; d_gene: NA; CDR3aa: CAWGSRMNTEAFF; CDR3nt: TGTGCCTGGGGTTCCCGGATGAACACTGAAGCTTTCTTT
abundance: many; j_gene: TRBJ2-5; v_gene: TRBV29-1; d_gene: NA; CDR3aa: CSANPDRGRETQYF; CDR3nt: TGCAGCGCCAACCCGGACCGGGGGCGGGAGACCCAGTACTTC
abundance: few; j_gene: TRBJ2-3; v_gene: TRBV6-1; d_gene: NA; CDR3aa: CASGQNTDTQYF; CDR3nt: TGTGCCAGCGGGCAAAACACAGATACGCAGTATTTT
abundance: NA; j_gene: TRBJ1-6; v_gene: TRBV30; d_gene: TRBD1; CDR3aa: CAYTGGGNSPLHF; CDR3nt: TGTGCCTATACAGGGGGCGGCAATTCACCCCTCCACTTT
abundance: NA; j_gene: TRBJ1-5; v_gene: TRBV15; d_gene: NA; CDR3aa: CATSRDGPGSNQPQHF; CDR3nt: TGTGCCACCAGCAGAGATGGTCCCGGGAGCAATCAGCCCCAGCATTTT
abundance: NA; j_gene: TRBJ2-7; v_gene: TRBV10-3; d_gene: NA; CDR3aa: CAISVGAYEQYF; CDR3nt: TGTGCCATCAGTGTTGGGGCCTACGAGCAGTACTTC